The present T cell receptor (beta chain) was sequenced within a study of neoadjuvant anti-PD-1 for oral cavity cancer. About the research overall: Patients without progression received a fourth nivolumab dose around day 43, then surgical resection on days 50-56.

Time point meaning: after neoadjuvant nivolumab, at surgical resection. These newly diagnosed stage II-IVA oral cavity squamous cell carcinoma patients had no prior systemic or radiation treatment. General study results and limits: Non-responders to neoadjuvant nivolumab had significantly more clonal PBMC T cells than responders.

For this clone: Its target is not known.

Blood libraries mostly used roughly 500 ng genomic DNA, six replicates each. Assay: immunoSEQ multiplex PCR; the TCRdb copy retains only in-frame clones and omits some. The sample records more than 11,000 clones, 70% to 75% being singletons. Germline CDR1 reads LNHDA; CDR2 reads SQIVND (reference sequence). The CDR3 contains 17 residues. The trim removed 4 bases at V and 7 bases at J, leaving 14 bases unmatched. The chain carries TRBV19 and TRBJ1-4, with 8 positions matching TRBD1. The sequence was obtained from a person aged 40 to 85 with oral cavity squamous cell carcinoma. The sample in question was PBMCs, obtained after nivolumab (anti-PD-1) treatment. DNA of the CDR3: TGTGCCAGTAGTACCCGGGACAGGACTATTGCAGGTGAAAAACTGTTTTTT. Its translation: CASSTRDRTIAGEKLFF.